These 28 T cell receptor beta chains share one sample of origin, sequenced in a study of CD8 T cells in ankylosing spondylitis. TCRdb independently ran MiXCR on the 5' RACE reads; one entry per CDR3 protein. This table has about 240,000 distinct CDR3 sequences, 8.6% appearing once. Sequenced input: blood, either unsorted or a sorted T cell fraction (not recorded which). The source of these receptors is a male donor with ankylosing spondylitis or in good health (not recorded which).

This clonotype was detected many times. The rearrangement joins TRBV7-6 to TRBJ2-5, with TRBD2 matching 11 bases. Germline V gene data show CDR1 as SGHVS and CDR2 as FNYEAQ. CDR3 length: 16 amino acids. J was trimmed by 5 bases and V by 0 bases; bases with no gene match: 5. CDR3 loop: CASSLALIAGGETQYF. The CDR3 DNA follows: TGTGCCAGCAGCTTAGCGCTAATAGCGGGAGGGGAGACCCAGTACTTC.

This clonotype was recorded many times. The chain is built from TRBV9 and TRBJ1-2, with 9 nucleotides matching TRBD1. The CDR3 contains 15 residues. Germline V gives CDR1 SGDLS, CDR2 YYNGEE. The V gene end was trimmed by 2 bases and the J gene end by 2 bases; junction bases not matched to a gene: 4. CDR3 residues: CASSVGGTGNYGYTF. The CDR3 nucleotides are TGTGCCAGCAGCGTTGGAGGGACAGGGAACTATGGCTACACCTTC. Full variable domain (missing parts from reference TRBV9 and TRBJ1-2): DSGVTQTPKHLITATGQRVTLRCSPRSGDLSVYWYQQSLDQGLQFLIQYYNGEERAKGNILERFSAQQFPDLHSELNLSSLELGDSALYFCASSVGGTGNYGYTFGSGTRLTVV.

The rearrangement links TRBV7-9 to TRBJ1-5; TRBD1 is a possible D gene (5 bases). The CDR3 length is 13 residues. Germline values: CDR1 SEHNR, CDR2 FQNEAQ (reference sequence). Between the trimmed V and J ends, which lost 5 bases and 9 bases, there was a span of 14 bases. The CDR3 region has the DNA TGTGCCAGCAGCCGGGGACCGAGTTCGCCCCAGCATTTT. This codes for CASSRGPSSPQHF. Using reference TRBV7-9 and TRBJ1-5 for the parts outside the CDR3, the full variable domain is DTGVSQNPRHKITKRGQNVTFRCDPISEHNRLYWYRQTLGQGPEFLTYFQNEAQLEKSRLLSDRFSAERPKGSFSTLEIQRTEQGDSAMYLCASSRGPSSPQHFGDGTRLSIL.

Comments on this clonotype: One base away lies a much larger clone, so this may be a sequencing read error. The rearrangement links TRBV10-3 to TRBJ2-5; 10 positions agree with TRBD2. This CDR3 contains 15 residues. The germline CDR1 and CDR2 sequences are ENHRY and SYGVKD. Written as DNA, the CDR3 is TGTGCCATCAGTCTAGCGGGGGCTGTTCAAGAGCCCCAGTACTTC. It codes for CAISLAGAVQEPQYF.

This clonotype has at least ten counts. This sequence joins TRBV7-2 and TRBJ2-5; unclear D gene. The CDR3 totals 13 residues. CDR1 and CDR2 (germline): SGHTA, FQGNSA. Between the trimmed V and J ends, which lost 1 base and 4 bases, there was a span of 7 bases. CDR3 amino acids: CASSLGELETQYF. DNA of the CDR3: TGTGCCAGCAGCTTAGGAGAGCTAGAGACCCAGTACTTC.

The chain links TRBV27 to TRBJ1-3, with D perhaps matching TRBD1 (5 bases). CDR1 MNHEY and CDR2 SMNVEV come from the germline V gene (reference sequence). Trimming took 4 bases from V and 0 from J, leaving 10 bases between them. CDR3 length: 15 amino acids. The CDR3 protein is CASSSGGGSGNTIYF. The CDR3 nucleotides read TGTGCCAGCAGTTCCGGTGGGGGCTCTGGAAACACCATATATTTT.

This clonotype was observed many times. The chain has TRBV6-1 and TRBJ2-2, with D unresolved. The CDR3 spans 13 residues. The germline CDR1 and CDR2 sequences are MNHNS and SASEGT. Trimming removed 6 bases from V and 8 bases from J, with 13 bases in between. The CDR3 reads CASRAVNGGELFF. DNA for the CDR3: TGTGCCAGCAGGGCGGTTAATGGTGGGGAGCTGTTTTTT.

This clonotype was picked up a small number of times. V is TRBV30 and J is TRBJ1-2; tentative D call: TRBD1 (6 bases). V lost 2 bases and J 4 bases, leaving 11 bases between the germline ends. This CDR3 has 13 residues. Germline CDR1 and CDR2: GTSNPN and SVGIG (reference sequence). Here the CDR3 reads CAWSQGNSYGYTF. The CDR3 DNA sequence: TGTGCCTGGAGTCAGGGGAATAGCTATGGCTACACCTTC.

V and J are TRBV7-9 and TRBJ1-4, with 8 bases that match TRBD1. Losses at the gene ends were 5 bases for V and 7 bases for J; bases not matched to a gene: 12. The CDR3 is 16 residues long. The germline CDR1 and CDR2 sequences are SEHNR and FQNEAQ (reference sequence). In DNA, the CDR3 is TGTGCCAGCAGCCATCCCACAGGGGGGAGTGGTGAAAAACTGTTTTTT. This encodes CASSHPTGGSGEKLFF.

The sample holds many counts of this clonotype. The chain employs TRBV20-1 and TRBJ1-5; 7 nucleotides line up with TRBD1. Germline CDR1 DFQATT, CDR2 SNEGSKA (reference sequence). This CDR3 spans 12 amino acids. Trimming removed 4 bases from V and 3 bases from J; junction bases left unmatched: 0. Here the CDR3 DNA reads TGCAGTGCTAAGGGGGCCAATCAGCCCCAGCATTTT. Amino acids: CSAKGANQPQHF.

Many counts were recorded for this clonotype. The genes are TRBV27 and TRBJ1-5; D call uncertain. Trimming took 5 bases from V and 4 from J, leaving 9 bases between them. CDR1 is MNHEY, CDR2 SMNVEV, per germline (reference sequence). The CDR3 contains 13 residues. The CDR3 region has the DNA TGTGCCAGCAGTAGACGCGAAAATCAGCCCCAGCATTTT. Encoded protein: CASSRRENQPQHF.

This clonotype was detected many times. The gene calls are TRBV12-3 or TRBV12-4 and TRBJ1-6; D is unclear. The germline V and J ends were trimmed by 1 base and 7 bases, with 5 bases remaining between them. The CDR3 runs 13 residues. This CDR3 is CASSLEQNSPLHF. The CDR3 DNA is TGTGCCAGCAGTTTAGAACAGAATTCACCCCTCCACTTT.

This clonotype was observed at least ten times. V gene TRBV9 combines with J gene TRBJ2-2; no definite D call. Between the trimmed V and J ends, which lost 0 bases and 4 bases, there was a span of 10 bases. Germline lookup yields CDR1 SGDLS and CDR2 YYNGEE. The CDR3 has 15 amino acids. CDR3 DNA: TGTGCCAGCAGCGTAGGTGGCACCTCCACCGGGGAGCTGTTTTTT. Protein sequence: CASSVGGTSTGELFF.

This clonotype has a count of ten or more. The genes are TRBV13 and TRBJ2-7, with D tentatively TRBD2 (6 bases). Between the trimmed V and J ends, which lost 5 bases and 7 bases, there was a span of 18 bases. Germline V CDR1 and CDR2: PRHDT, FYEKMQ (reference sequence). The CDR3 runs to 14 residues. The CDR3 region is CASSQASSAGEQYF. CDR3 sequence (DNA): TGTGCCAGCAGCCAGGCGTCCTCTGCGGGAGAGCAGTACTTC. Complete variable domain (other parts from reference TRBV13 and TRBJ2-7): AAGVIQSPRHLIKEKRETATLKCYPIPRHDTVYWYQQGPGQDPQFLISFYEKMQSDKGSIPDRFSAQQFSDYHSELNMSSLELGDSALYFCASSQASSAGEQYFGPGTRLTVT.

This clonotype has only a few counts. The genes are TRBV9 and TRBJ2-7; TRBD2 matches 8 bases. This CDR3 is 13 amino acids long. J gave up 2 bases and V 3 bases, and 1 base lay outside the gene matches. Germline V lookup: CDR1 SGDLS, CDR2 YYNGEE. The CDR3 loop reads CASSDGGAYEQYF. The CDR3 DNA sequence: TGTGCCAGCAGCGACGGGGGGGCCTACGAGCAGTACTTC.

This clonotype was observed many times. The J gene is TRBJ1-2, the V gene TRBV25-1; D is possibly TRBD1 (6 bases). The CDR3 is 12 amino acids. The germline gives CDR1 MGHDK, CDR2 SYGVNS. The V and J ends lost 4 bases and 6 bases respectively, with 9 bases between them. CDR3 in DNA: TGTGCCAGCAGTGGTTACAGGGATGGCTACACCTTC. Translating it yields CASSGYRDGYTF.

Comment on this clonotype: It may be a read error: a sequence one base away is much more abundant. This chain links TRBV19 with TRBJ1-5; 8 nucleotides agree with TRBD1. The CDR3 length is 12 residues. Looked up from germline, CDR1 is LNHDA and CDR2 is SQIVND (reference sequence). The CDR3 reads CASRTGVQPHHF. CDR3 nucleotide sequence: TGTGCCAGTAGGACAGGGGTTCAGCCCCACCATTTT.

About this clonotype: The junction shows a germline mismatch at one end, possibly a read error. V and J are TRBV6-1 and TRBJ1-2; no reliable D call. CDR3 length: 12 residues. Germline CDR1 reads MNHNS; CDR2 reads SASEGT. CDR3 region: CASSDRVGGSTF. CDR3 coding DNA: TGTGCCAGCAGTGATAGGGTTGGTGGCTCCACCTTT.

This clonotype was counted a few times. The rearrangement joins TRBV9 to TRBJ2-2; D call uncertain. Germline-derived CDR1 and CDR2 are SGDLS and YYNGEE. Trimming left V 0 bases short and J 2 bases short, with 8 bases between. The CDR3 consists of 15 residues. CDR3 protein: CASSVEAANTGELFF. As DNA, the CDR3 is TGTGCCAGCAGCGTAGAGGCAGCTAACACCGGGGAGCTGTTTTTT.

Many counts were recorded for this clonotype. This sequence joins TRBV7-2 and TRBJ2-3; no reliable D call. Deletions cut 1 base from V and 4 bases from J, with 12 bases between. Germline V gene sequence: CDR1 SGHTA, CDR2 FQGNSA. This CDR3 contains 15 residues. CDR3: CASSLVGSFADTQYF. CDR3 DNA sequence: TGTGCCAGCAGCTTAGTAGGTAGTTTTGCAGATACGCAGTATTTT. Combining the CDR3 with reference TRBV7-2 and TRBJ2-3 gives the whole variable domain GAGVSQSPSNKVTEKGKDVELRCDPISGHTALYWYRQSLGQGLEFLIYFQGNSAPDKSGLPSDRFSAERTGGSVSTLTIQRTQQEDSAVYLCASSLVGSFADTQYFGPGTRLTVL.

This clonotype was seen once. With a much larger clone just one base away, this may be a read error. V gene TRBV27 combines with J gene TRBJ2-7; TRBD1 aligns across 8 bases. The CDR3 is 15 amino acids. Germline V gives CDR1 MNHEY, CDR2 SMNVEV (reference sequence). CDR3 nucleotides: TGTACCAGCAGTTTACCCGACAGGGGTCTCACCGAGCAGTACTTC. Translation gives CTSSLPDRGLTEQYF.

This clonotype has at least ten counts. The chain employs TRBV27 and TRBJ1-6; D gene uncertain. Germline CDR1 and CDR2: MNHEY and SMNVEV (reference sequence). The length of the CDR3 is 14 residues. Trimming cost V 2 bases and J 7 bases, with 9 bases left between them. The DNA for the CDR3 is TGTGCCAGCAGTTTAGCAGTGCGAAATTCACCCCTCCACTTT. It yields the protein CASSLAVRNSPLHF.

This clonotype has more than one count but fewer than ten. J is TRBJ1-6 and V is TRBV6-5, with no clear D. V lost 0 bases and J 0 bases, leaving 9 bases between the germline ends. The V gene's germline CDR1 is MNHEY and CDR2 SVGAGI. This CDR3 is 17 amino acids long. CDR3 amino acids: CASSYSPGLSYNSPLHF. The DNA of the CDR3 is TGTGCCAGCAGTTACTCTCCCGGTCTCTCCTATAATTCACCCCTCCACTTT.

The chain recombines TRBV12-3 or TRBV12-4 with TRBJ2-1; TRBD2 aligns across 11 bases. The CDR3 consists of 16 residues. V lost 6 bases to trimming and J lost 7 bases; unmatched junction nucleotides: 11. CDR3 region: CASRSPSTSGRNEQFF. The CDR3, as DNA: TGTGCCAGCAGATCTCCTAGTACTAGCGGGAGAAATGAGCAGTTCTTC.

This clonotype was seen repeatedly, ten times or more. The rearrangement links TRBV20-1 to TRBJ2-1, with 7 bases that match TRBD1. Trimming at V came to 5 bases and at J to 8 bases, leaving 12 bases not matched to a gene. Germline CDR1 reads DFQATT; CDR2 reads SNEGSKA (reference sequence). The CDR3 spans 14 residues. The CDR3 coding sequence is TGCAGTGCTCACGGGACAGTGAATGGCGATGAGCAGTTCTTC. Translating it yields CSAHGTVNGDEQFF.

This clonotype was observed at least ten times. The V and J genes are TRBV6-5 and TRBJ2-1, with 8 nucleotides matching TRBD2. The CDR3 extends over 16 amino acids. Germline lookup yields CDR1 MNHEY and CDR2 SVGAGI. J was trimmed by 5 bases and V by 2 bases; bases with no gene match: 8. The CDR3 reads CASSYRATSGNNEQFF. The CDR3 DNA sequence: TGTGCCAGCAGTTACCGGGCAACTAGCGGAAACAATGAGCAGTTCTTC.

Of note for this clonotype: This may stem from a read error, because a much larger clone lies one nucleotide away. J is TRBJ1-2 and V is TRBV12-3 or TRBV12-4; possibly TRBD1 for D (5 bases). This CDR3 contains 16 residues. The CDR3 protein is CACSLRQGGVNYGYTF. The CDR3 region has the DNA TGTGCCTGCAGTTTAAGGCAGGGAGGGGTAAACTATGGCTACACCTTC.

This clonotype was observed a few times. This chain links TRBV7-2 with TRBJ2-5; 7 bases match TRBD2. CDR1 and CDR2 (germline): SGHTA, FQGNSA. Trimming at V came to 1 base and at J to 3 bases, leaving 2 bases not matched to a gene. The CDR3 loop spans 14 amino acids. The CDR3 DNA follows: TGTGCCAGCAGCTTAGGGGGGGGGAAAGAGACCCAGTACTTC. Amino acids: CASSLGGGKETQYF.